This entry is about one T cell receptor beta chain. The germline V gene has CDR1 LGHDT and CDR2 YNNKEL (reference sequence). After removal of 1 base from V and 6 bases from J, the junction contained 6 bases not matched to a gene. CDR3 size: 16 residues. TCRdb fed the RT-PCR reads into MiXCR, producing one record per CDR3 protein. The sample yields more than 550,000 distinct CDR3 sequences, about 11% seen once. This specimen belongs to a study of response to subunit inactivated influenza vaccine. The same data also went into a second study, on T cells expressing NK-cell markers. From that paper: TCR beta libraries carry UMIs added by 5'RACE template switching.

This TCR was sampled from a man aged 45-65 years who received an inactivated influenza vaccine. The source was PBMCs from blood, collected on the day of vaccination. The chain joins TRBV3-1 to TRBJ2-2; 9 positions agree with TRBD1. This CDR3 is CASSQVRTGGSGELFF. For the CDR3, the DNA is TGTGCCAGCAGCCAAGTGAGAACAGGGGGCTCCGGGGAGCTGTTTTTT.